This T cell receptor beta chain was retrieved from a study of shared clonotypes between healthy human individuals. Study-level points and caveats: The study generally estimated greater richness for naive than memory subsets.

CD45RO-negative cells were positively selected for CCR7, leaving out terminally differentiated effector memory CD45RA+ cells. Recent acute infections and vaccinations were absent in the healthy HIV-negative adult donors. Only Caucasian adults living in Nashville, Tennessee made up the donor group. Clones were sequenced by immunoSEQ multiplex PCR, and TCRdb holds only the in-frame ones, with some missing. The sample includes 1.5 million to 2.5 million clones, about 95% seen only once; the top ten take roughly 1.2%. This CDR3 is built from 17 residues. CDR1 and CDR2 (germline): SNHLY, FYNNEI. Trimming stripped 9 bases from V and 0 bases from J, with 18 bases between. For this clone: The target antigen is unknown.

Material: naive CD8+ T cells sorted from blood. This receptor was obtained from a man between 18 and 29 years old in good health. The J gene is TRBJ2-6, the V gene TRBV2; a weak D match, TRBD1 (6 bases). This CDR3 is CARQTGTTSSGANVLTF. The CDR3, as DNA: TGTGCCAGACAGACCGGGACAACTTCCTCTGGGGCCAACGTCCTGACTTTC.